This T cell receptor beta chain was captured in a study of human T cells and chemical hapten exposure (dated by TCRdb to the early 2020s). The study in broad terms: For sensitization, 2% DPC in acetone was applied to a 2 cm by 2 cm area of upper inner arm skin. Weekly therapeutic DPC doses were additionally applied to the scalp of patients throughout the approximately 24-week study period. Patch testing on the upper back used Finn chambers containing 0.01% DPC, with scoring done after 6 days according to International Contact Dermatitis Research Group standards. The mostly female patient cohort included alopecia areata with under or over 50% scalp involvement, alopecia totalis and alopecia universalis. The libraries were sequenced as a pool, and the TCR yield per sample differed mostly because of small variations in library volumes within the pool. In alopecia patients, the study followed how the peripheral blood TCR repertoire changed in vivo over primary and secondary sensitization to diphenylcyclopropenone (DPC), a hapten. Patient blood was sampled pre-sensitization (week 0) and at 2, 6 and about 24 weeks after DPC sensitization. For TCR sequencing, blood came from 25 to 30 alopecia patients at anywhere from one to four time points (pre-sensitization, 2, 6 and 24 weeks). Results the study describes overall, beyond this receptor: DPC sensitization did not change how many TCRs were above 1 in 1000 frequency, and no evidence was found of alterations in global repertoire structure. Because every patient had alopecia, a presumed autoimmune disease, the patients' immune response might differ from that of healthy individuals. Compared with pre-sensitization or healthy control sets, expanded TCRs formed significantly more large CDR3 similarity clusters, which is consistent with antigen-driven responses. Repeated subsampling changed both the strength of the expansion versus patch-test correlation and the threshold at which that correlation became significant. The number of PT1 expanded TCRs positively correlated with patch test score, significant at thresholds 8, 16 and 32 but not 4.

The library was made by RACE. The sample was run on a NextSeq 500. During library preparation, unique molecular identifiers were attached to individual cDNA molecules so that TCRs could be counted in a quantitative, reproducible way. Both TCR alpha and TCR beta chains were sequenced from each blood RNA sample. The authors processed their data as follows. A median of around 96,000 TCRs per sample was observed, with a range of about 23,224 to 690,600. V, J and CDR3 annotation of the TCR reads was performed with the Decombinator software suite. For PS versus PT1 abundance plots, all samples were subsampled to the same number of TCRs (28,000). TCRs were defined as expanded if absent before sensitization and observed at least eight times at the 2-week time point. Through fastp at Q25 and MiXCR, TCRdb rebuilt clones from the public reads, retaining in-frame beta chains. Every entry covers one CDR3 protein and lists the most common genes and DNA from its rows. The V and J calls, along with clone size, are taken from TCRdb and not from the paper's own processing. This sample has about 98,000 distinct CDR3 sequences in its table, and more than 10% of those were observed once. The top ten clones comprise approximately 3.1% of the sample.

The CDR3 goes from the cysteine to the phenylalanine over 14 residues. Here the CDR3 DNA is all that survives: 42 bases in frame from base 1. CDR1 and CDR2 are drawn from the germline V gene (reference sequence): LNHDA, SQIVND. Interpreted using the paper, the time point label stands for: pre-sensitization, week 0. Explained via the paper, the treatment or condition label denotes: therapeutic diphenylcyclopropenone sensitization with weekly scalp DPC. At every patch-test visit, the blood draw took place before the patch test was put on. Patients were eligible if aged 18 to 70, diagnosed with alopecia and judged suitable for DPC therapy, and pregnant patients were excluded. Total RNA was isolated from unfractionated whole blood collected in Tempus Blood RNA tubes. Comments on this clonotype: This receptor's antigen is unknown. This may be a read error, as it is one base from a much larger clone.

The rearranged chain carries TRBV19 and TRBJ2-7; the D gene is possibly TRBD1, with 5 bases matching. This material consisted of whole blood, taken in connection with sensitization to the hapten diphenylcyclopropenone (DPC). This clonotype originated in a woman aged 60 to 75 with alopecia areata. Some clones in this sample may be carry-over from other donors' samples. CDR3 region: CASSIMVQGYEEYF. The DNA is TGTGCCAGTAGTATAATGGTTCAGGGCTACGAGGAGTACTTC.